This TCR beta chain originates from a study of blood T cell repertoires in COVID-19 (dated by TCRdb to the early 2020s). General notes on the study: Collaborator samples came from the United States, Italy and Spain and covered acute and convalescent phases of COVID-19. The prospective study material was composed of cDNA or gDNA derived from T cells, B-cell-depleted T cells, or PBMCs. Subjects who had been exposed to COVID-19, were actively infected with it, or had recovered from it provided the deeply sampled blood TCRbeta repertoires that made up the dataset. Sample metadata almost always included a de-identified subject ID, COVID-19 status, age in years and sex. The repertoires were released in a freely available public database intended as a resource for research on the immune response to SARS-CoV-2. HLA class I and class II types, where available, came from metadata supplied by the sample provider rather than from assay-based typing. Samples were obtained from the ongoing ImmuneRACE study (first 160 participants) and from about 1,300 subjects provided by 6 global collaborators.

General findings and caveats noted by the study authors: How much clinical and demographic metadata was included differed by source and by participant, and the metadata was provided uncurated.

One collaborating source in Seattle enrolled patients while the patients were actively infected and followed the patients over time throughout the course of disease. The collaborating institutions used their own protocols to collect whole blood in K2EDTA tubes. For TCRbeta analysis, collaborator samples were shipped as frozen whole blood, as isolated PBMCs, or as DNA extracted from either sample type. On this clone: The target of this receptor is not known. It has no much larger one-base neighbor in the sample; base qualities were not kept.

As encoded in the germline V gene, CDR1 is SGHTA while CDR2 is FQGTGA. After removal of 5 bases from V and 2 bases from J, the junction retains 9 bases not matched to a gene. The CDR3 measures 17 amino acids from cysteine to phenylalanine. Only the CDR3 region is kept as DNA, spanning 51 bases read in frame from base 1. TCRbeta CDR3 regions were amplified from genomic DNA by means of the immunoSEQ Assay, a bias-controlled multiplex PCR. The paper's data handling went like this. The number of nucleated cells in each sample was estimated by amplification of reference gene primers within the assay. Sequence reads were collapsed and filtered to measure the absolute abundance of every unique TCRbeta CDR3 rearrangement. For each sample, productive Simpson clonality was calculated by taking the square root of Simpson's diversity index across productive rearrangements. TCRdb re-hosts the immuneACCESS table, in-frame sequences only. Its copies lack some clones; in the studies checked, an unresolved V gene accounts for under half of them, and the cause for the rest is not known. V, J and clone size are those of that table, while D and trimming were read from the DNA. This sample gives around 260,000 clones in total; approximately 86% of them show up just once. The ten largest clonotypes hold 0.87% of the sample.

Sequenced: peripheral blood. This receptor was taken from a human donor with COVID-19, enrolled during active disease. The donor label of this sample is uncertain. The chain links TRBV7-3 with TRBJ2-6; 7 of the junction bases match TRBD1. The CDR3: CASSPLGQRTGANVLTF. The base sequence is TGTGCCAGCAGCCCCCTGGGACAGCGGACTGGGGCCAACGTCCTGACTTTC.